Below, 13 T cell receptor beta chains from the same sample are listed, as sequenced in a study of cytomegalovirus exposure and HLA in healthy donors. Primers: 60 Vbeta forward and 13 Jbeta reverse. Only in-frame clones appear in the TCRdb table, and some are missing; sequencing was by immunoSEQ multiplex PCR. The sample consists of 100,000 to 150,000 clones, around 80% of them appearing once. Sequencing was done on a sample of PBMCs. These receptors were obtained from a man in his fifties or sixties in good health and CMV-seronegative.

The rearrangement uses TRBV18 and TRBJ1-5; D call uncertain. V gave up 3 bases and J gave up 1 base, with 10 bases separating them. The germline V gene encodes CDR1 KGHSH and CDR2 LQKENI. The CDR3 sequence is 15 residues long. The chain's CDR3 is CASSPSDSSNQPQHF. The CDR3 DNA sequence: TGTGCCAGCTCACCTTCGGACTCGAGCAATCAGCCCCAGCATTTT.

This clone was picked up a small number of times. The chain is built from TRBV13 and TRBJ1-1; D ambiguous. The CDR3 is 12 residues long. The V end lost 5 bases, the J end lost 1 base, and 5 bases lay between the germline ends. CDR1 is PRHDT, CDR2 FYEKMQ, per germline (reference sequence). The CDR3, as DNA: TGTGCCAGCAGCCCTTCGAACACTGAAGCTTTCTTT. It is translated as CASSPSNTEAFF. The full variable domain, completed using reference TRBV13 and TRBJ1-1, is AAGVIQSPRHLIKEKRETATLKCYPIPRHDTVYWYQQGPGQDPQFLISFYEKMQSDKGSIPDRFSAQQFSDYHSELNMSSLELGDSALYFCASSPSNTEAFFGQGTRLTVV.

The chain employs TRBV9 and TRBJ2-1; 10 bases agree with TRBD1. Trimming cost V 0 bases and J 7 bases; bases outside gene matches: 4. The germline V gene encodes CDR1 SGDLS and CDR2 YYNGEE. The CDR3 consists of 15 residues. Here the CDR3 DNA reads TGTGCCAGCAGCGTAGCGGGACAGGGGTTAAATGAGCAGTTCTTC. The encoded protein is CASSVAGQGLNEQFF.

This sequence joins TRBV6-6 and TRBJ2-4; TRBD1 aligns across 7 bases. CDR1 and CDR2 (germline): MNHNY, SVGAGI (reference sequence). Germline trimming cut 8 bases from V and 0 bases from J; bases unmatched to any gene: 4. The CDR3 totals 14 residues. This chain's CDR3 is CASGDSLAKNIQYF. CDR3 nucleotide sequence: TGTGCCAGCGGGGACAGTCTAGCCAAAAACATTCAGTACTTC.

The chain couples TRBV6-1 to TRBJ2-1, with TRBD2 identical over 12 bases. J gave up 9 bases and V 6 bases, and 3 bases lay outside the gene matches. The CDR3 is 13 residues long. CDR1 and CDR2 from the germline V gene are MNHNS and SASEGT. This CDR3 reads CASRLAGGPEQFF. The CDR3 region has the DNA TGTGCCAGCAGGCTAGCGGGGGGGCCTGAGCAGTTCTTC.

The chain joins TRBV2 to TRBJ2-3; 9 bases match TRBD1. Per the germline V gene, CDR1 is SNHLY and CDR2 is FYNNEI. The CDR3 is made up of 14 amino acids. The junction had 5 bases not matched to a gene; V was cut back by 6 bases and J by 4 bases. CDR3 nucleotides: TGTGCCAGCAGAGGGACAGGGAATTCAGATACGCAGTATTTT. Translating it yields CASRGTGNSDTQYF.

The chain has TRBV18 and TRBJ1-1; no reliable D call. Germline CDR1 and CDR2: KGHSH and LQKENI. V lost 4 bases to trimming and J lost 1 base, with 13 bases between them. The length of the CDR3 is 15 residues. Here the CDR3 DNA reads TGTGCCAGCTCACTCCTAAGGGAGTGGAACACTGAAGCTTTCTTT. Amino acids: CASSLLREWNTEAFF.

This clone was picked up a small number of times. V and J are TRBV5-3 and TRBJ1-3; no definite D call. TRBV5-3 is classed as an ORF, of uncertain function. The CDR3 contains 18 residues. V was cut by 0 bases and J by 0 bases, with 16 bases left in between. This chain's CDR3 is CARSLGISARPSGNTIYF. CDR3 nucleotide sequence: TGTGCCAGAAGCTTGGGGATCAGCGCCAGACCCTCTGGAAACACCATATATTTT.

The chain links TRBV5-1 to TRBJ1-1, with a weak D call TRBD1 (5 bases). The germline gives CDR1 SGHRS, CDR2 YFSETQ. The CDR3 sequence is 14 residues long. V was cut by 0 bases and J by 6 bases, with 12 bases left in between. CDR3 sequence: CASSLVMDNSEAFF. CDR3 in DNA: TGCGCCAGCAGCTTGGTGATGGACAACTCTGAAGCTTTCTTT.

This CDR3 reads CASTTSDSAYGYTF. CDR3 DNA sequence: TGTGCCAGTACTACCTCAGACTCGGCTTATGGCTACACCTTC. The chain uses TRBV9 and TRBJ1-2; D unresolved. CDR1 SGDLS and CDR2 YYNGEE come from the germline V gene. Between the trimmed V and J ends, which lost 8 bases and 5 bases, there was a span of 19 bases. The CDR3 is 14 residues long. Using reference TRBV9 and TRBJ1-2 for the parts outside the CDR3, the full variable domain is DSGVTQTPKHLITATGQRVTLRCSPRSGDLSVYWYQQSLDQGLQFLIQYYNGEERAKGNILERFSAQQFPDLHSELNLSSLELGDSALYFCASTTSDSAYGYTFGSGTRLTVV.

V usage is TRBV10-3 and J usage is TRBJ2-3; possible D gene TRBD2, 7 bases. From germline, CDR1 is ENHRY and CDR2 SYGVKD. The germline V and J ends were trimmed by 0 bases and 0 bases, with 19 bases remaining between them. The CDR3 has 19 residues. CDR3 DNA: TGTGCCATCAGTGAGTCCTATGAGGGGGGGCCCACGAGCACAGATACGCAGTATTTT. Translating it yields CAISESYEGGPTSTDTQYF.

This clone was seen only once. Sequence at one end of the junction differs from germline and may be a read error. The chain couples TRBV7-9 to TRBJ1-3; TRBD1 agrees at 9 bases. Germline V lookup: CDR1 SEHNR, CDR2 FQNEAQ (reference sequence). The CDR3 is made up of 15 amino acids. DNA for the CDR3: TGTTCCAGCAGCCCGGGACAGGGAGCTGGAAACACCATATATTTT. Protein product: CSSSPGQGAGNTIYF.

V and J are TRBV5-4 and TRBJ2-6, with a weak D call TRBD2 (6 bases). The CDR3 totals 18 residues. V lost 0 bases and J lost 0, with 13 bases in between. Looked up from germline, CDR1 is SGHNT and CDR2 is YYREEE (reference sequence). The CDR3 DNA is TGTGCCAGCAGCTTGGGAGGGACTGCGAGCTCTGGGGCCAACGTCCTGACTTTC. Its translation is CASSLGGTASSGANVLTF.